This TCR beta chain originates from a study of a mutant IDH1 vaccine in newly diagnosed glioma. On the study more broadly: Patients began vaccination 4-6 weeks after radiotherapy alone, or with temozolomide cycles.

TCRdb's copy holds only in-frame clones and misses some; the assay was immunoSEQ multiplex PCR. The profile shows some 70,000 clones, 84% of them singletons. Comment on this clone: Its specificity is unknown.

The sample's time point: week 35, safety follow-up. The investigators gave 300 ug of mutant IDH1 20-mer peptide in each vaccine dose, together with topical imiquimod. General study findings and limits: Most patients, approximately 92%, showed vaccine-induced immune responses.

The ends were cut back, 4 bases at V and 2 bases at J, with 7 bases in the middle. This CDR3 has 13 amino acids. The V gene's germline CDR1 is SGHNT and CDR2 YYREEE (reference sequence). The rearrangement joins TRBV5-4 to TRBJ1-3; D is ambiguous. Sequenced material: PBMCs, taken from a glioma patient whose treatment included an IDH1 peptide vaccine. This sequence originates from a man aged 18 to 35 with glioma. The CDR3 DNA is TGTGCCAGCAGCCTCCGGGCTGGAAACACCATATATTTT. This codes for CASSLRAGNTIYF.